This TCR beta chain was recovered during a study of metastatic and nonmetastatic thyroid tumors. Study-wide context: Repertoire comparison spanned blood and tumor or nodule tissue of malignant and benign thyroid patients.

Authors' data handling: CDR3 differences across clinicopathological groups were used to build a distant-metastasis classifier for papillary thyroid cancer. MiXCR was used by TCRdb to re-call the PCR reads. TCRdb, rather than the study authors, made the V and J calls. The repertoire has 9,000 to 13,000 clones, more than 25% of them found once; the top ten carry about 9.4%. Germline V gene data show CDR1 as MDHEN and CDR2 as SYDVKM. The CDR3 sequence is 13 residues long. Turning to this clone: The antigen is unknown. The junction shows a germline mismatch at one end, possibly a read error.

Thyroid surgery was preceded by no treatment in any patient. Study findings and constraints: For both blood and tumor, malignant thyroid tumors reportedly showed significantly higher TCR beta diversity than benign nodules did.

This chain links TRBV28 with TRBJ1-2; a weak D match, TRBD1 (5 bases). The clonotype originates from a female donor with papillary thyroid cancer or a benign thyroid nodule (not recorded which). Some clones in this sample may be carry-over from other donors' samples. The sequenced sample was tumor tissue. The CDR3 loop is CASSQDTRDGSTF. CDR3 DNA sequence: TGTGCCAGCAGTCAGGACACTCGGGATGGCTCCACCTTC.